Sequencing of this T cell receptor (beta chain) was carried out in a study of blood T cell repertoires in COVID-19. This CDR3 comprises 18 residues. Germline CDR1 and CDR2: MGHRA and YSYEKL. V lost 2 bases to trimming and J lost 6 bases; unmatched junction nucleotides: 9. Only in-frame clones appear in the TCRdb table, and some are missing; sequencing was by immunoSEQ multiplex PCR. The sample gives fewer than 200,000 clones, 80% to 90% of which show up once; roughly 19% is in the top ten. This clonotype was sampled from a woman in her seventies who had recovered from COVID-19. The chain links TRBV4-1 to TRBJ1-6; 11 positions agree with TRBD1. Sequencing input: peripheral blood. CDR3 sequence (DNA): TGCGCCAGCAGCCAACCTCGGGGGACAGGGGGGGGTAATTCACCCCTCCACTTT. As protein: CASSQPRGTGGGNSPLHF.